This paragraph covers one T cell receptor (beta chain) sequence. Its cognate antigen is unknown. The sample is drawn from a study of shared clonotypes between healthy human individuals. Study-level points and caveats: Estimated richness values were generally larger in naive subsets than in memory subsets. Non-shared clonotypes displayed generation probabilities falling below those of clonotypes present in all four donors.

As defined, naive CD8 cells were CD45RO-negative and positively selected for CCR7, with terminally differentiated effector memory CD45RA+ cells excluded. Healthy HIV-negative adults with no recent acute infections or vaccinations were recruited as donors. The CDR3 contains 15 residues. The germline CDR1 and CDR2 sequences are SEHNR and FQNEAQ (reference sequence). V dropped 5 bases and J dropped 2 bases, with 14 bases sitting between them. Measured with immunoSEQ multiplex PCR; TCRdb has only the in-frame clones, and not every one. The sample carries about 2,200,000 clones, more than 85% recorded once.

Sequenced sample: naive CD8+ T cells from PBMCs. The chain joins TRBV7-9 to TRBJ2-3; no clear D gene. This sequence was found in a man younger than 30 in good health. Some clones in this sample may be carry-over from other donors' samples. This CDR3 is CASSPGRDNTDTQYF. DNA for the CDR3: TGTGCCAGCAGCCCTGGGCGAGACAACACAGATACGCAGTATTTT.